Following are 13 T cell receptor beta chains from one sample sequenced in a study of blood T cell repertoires in COVID-19. Clones were sequenced by immunoSEQ multiplex PCR, and TCRdb holds only the in-frame ones, with some missing. The sample lists approximately 210,000 clones; 80% were seen once. The sample consisted of peripheral blood. These receptors originate from a human donor in a cohort sampled during active COVID-19.

The rearrangement joins TRBV6-2 or TRBV6-3 to TRBJ1-5; the match to TRBD1 covers 10 bases. Germline CDR1 MNHEY, CDR2 SVGEGT. The CDR3 length is 15 residues. The V segment lost 6 bases and the J segment 6 bases; nucleotides outside the gene matches: 8. CDR3 coding DNA: TGTGCCAGCAGCTTGACAGGGGGCGCTTTTCAGCCCCAGCATTTT. It encodes CASSLTGGAFQPQHF.

V gene TRBV28 combines with J gene TRBJ2-2, with TRBD2 identical over 12 bases. In germline, CDR1 is MDHEN, CDR2 SYDVKM. The CDR3 totals 16 residues. Trimming cost V 5 bases and J 2 bases; bases outside gene matches: 3. CDR3 protein: CASSGLAGINTGELFF. Written as DNA, the CDR3 is TGTGCCAGCAGTGGACTAGCGGGGATTAACACCGGGGAGCTGTTTTTT. Looking up the rest from reference TRBV28 and TRBJ2-2 gives the full variable domain: DVKVTQSSRYLVKRTGEKVFLECVQDMDHENMFWYRQDPGLGLRLIYFSYDVKMKEKGDIPEGYSVSREKKERFSLILESASTNQTSMYLCASSGLAGINTGELFFGEGSRLTVL.

The rearrangement uses TRBV7-9 and TRBJ2-7; 7 bases fit TRBD2. The J segment lost 2 bases and the V segment lost 4 bases, leaving 2 bases of the junction unmatched. CDR3 size: 13 residues. Germline-derived CDR1 and CDR2 are SEHNR and FQNEAQ (reference sequence). The CDR3 DNA follows: TGTGCCAGCAGCTCCAGCGGGGCCTACGAGCAGTACTTC. Residues: CASSSSGAYEQYF.

This sequence joins TRBV27 and TRBJ2-7, with 8 bases lining up with TRBD2. V shed 3 bases and J 4 bases; nucleotides not matched to a gene: 11. Germline CDR1 reads MNHEY; CDR2 reads SMNVEV (reference sequence). The CDR3 has 16 residues. The CDR3 DNA reads TGTGCCAGCAGTTTGATTAACGGGAGGGGGAATTACGAGCAGTACTTC. Protein product: CASSLINGRGNYEQYF.

The chain employs TRBV15 and TRBJ2-7, with 11 bases lining up with TRBD2. The CDR3 sequence is 17 residues long. J lost 3 bases, V lost 5 bases, and 12 bases had no gene match. CDR1 LNHNV and CDR2 YYDKDF come from the germline V gene (reference sequence). The CDR3 DNA reads TGTGCCACCAGCCCCCAAATTATTAGCGGGAGGGGCTACGAGCAGTACTTC. Protein sequence: CATSPQIISGRGYEQYF.

V and J are TRBV18 and TRBJ2-1; 8 bases map to TRBD2. Unmatched junction bases numbered 9, after V lost 3 bases and J lost 8 bases. CDR3 length: 15 residues. Germline V gene sequence: CDR1 KGHSH, CDR2 LQKENI. This CDR3 is CASSPGLGGSDEQFF. Written as DNA, the CDR3 is TGTGCCAGCTCACCGGGACTAGGGGGGTCGGATGAGCAGTTCTTC.

The gene calls are TRBV11-2 and TRBJ2-1; the match to TRBD2 covers 15 bases. The CDR3 runs to 16 residues. Germline assignment: CDR1 SGHAT and CDR2 FQNNGV. Trimming cost V 9 bases and J 9 bases; bases outside gene matches: 12. The CDR3: CASTWTSGRARGEQFF. The CDR3 DNA reads as TGTGCCAGTACCTGGACTAGCGGGAGGGCCCGGGGTGAGCAGTTCTTC.

The chain carries TRBV24-1 and TRBJ1-1; D not resolved. CDR1 and CDR2 (germline): KGHDR, SFDVKD. The CDR3 contains 15 residues. V was pared by 3 bases and J by 0 bases, with 10 bases between. CDR3 bases: TGTGCCACCAGTGATGTCGGGGTCCTGAACACTGAAGCTTTCTTT. This translates into CATSDVGVLNTEAFF.

This clone is labeled medium-sized. The rearrangement joins TRBV6-1 to TRBJ2-7; TRBD2 might be the D (7 bases). CDR3 length equals 15 residues. V gave up 0 bases and J gave up 5 bases, with 14 bases separating them. From germline, CDR1 is MNHNS and CDR2 SASEGT. CDR3 in amino acids: CASSEALGGPHEQYF. The CDR3 region has the DNA TGTGCCAGCAGTGAAGCGCTGGGGGGGCCCCACGAGCAGTACTTC.

This chain connects TRBV30 to TRBJ1-5; TRBD1 agrees at 9 bases. There are 16 residues in the CDR3. Germline CDR1 and CDR2: GTSNPN and SVGIG (reference sequence). J gave up 4 bases and V 3 bases, and 10 bases lay outside the gene matches. The CDR3 loop reads CAWRAKDRGANQPQHF. The CDR3 DNA is TGTGCCTGGAGGGCAAAGGACAGGGGAGCAAATCAGCCCCAGCATTTT.

The chain recombines TRBV18 with TRBJ2-5; 9 bases align to TRBD1. CDR3 size: 16 residues. J lost 4 bases, V lost 4 bases, and 10 bases had no gene match. Germline CDR1 is KGHSH and CDR2 is LQKENI. The CDR3 sequence: CASSLLPGQGGETQYF. CDR3 coding DNA: TGTGCCAGCTCACTATTGCCGGGACAGGGAGGAGAGACCCAGTACTTC.

The rearrangement joins TRBV11-2 to TRBJ2-3; 13 bases align to TRBD2. This CDR3 contains 17 residues. Unmatched junction bases numbered 8, after V lost 5 bases and J lost 3 bases. Germline CDR1 reads SGHAT; CDR2 reads FQNNGV. CDR3: CASSLLAGGPRTDTQYF. CDR3 sequence (DNA): TGTGCCAGCAGCCTACTAGCGGGAGGGCCCCGGACAGATACGCAGTATTTT. The complete variable domain, with remaining parts taken from reference TRBV11-2 and TRBJ2-3, reads EAGVAQSPRYKIIEKRQSVAFWCNPISGHATLYWYQQILGQGPKLLIQFQNNGVVDDSQLPKDRFSAERLKGVDSTLKIQPAKLEDSAVYLCASSLLAGGPRTDTQYFGPGTRLTVL.

The CDR3: CASSPTGTGGRKLFF. The DNA of the CDR3 is TGTGCCAGTAGTCCCACCGGGACAGGGGGACGAAAACTGTTTTTT. V is TRBV19 and J is TRBJ1-4; 11 bases are shared with TRBD1. The CDR3 runs 15 residues. V trimming: 5 bases; J trimming: 10 bases; junction bases outside the gene matches: 9. Germline CDR1 LNHDA, CDR2 SQIVND (reference sequence).